The 11 T cell receptor beta chains given below trace back to one sample, sequenced in a study of blood T cell repertoires in COVID-19. The protocol was immunoSEQ multiplex PCR, while the TCRdb copy is restricted to in-frame clones and leaves out a portion. The sample consists of 150,000 to 200,000 clones, around 85% of them appearing once. The sequenced sample consisted of peripheral blood. Source of these receptors: a woman aged 55-75 years with COVID-19, enrolled during active disease.

V and J are TRBV3-1 (or the pseudogene TRBV3-2) and TRBJ2-5; tentative D call: TRBD1 (6 bases). V was cut by 1 base and J by 0 bases, with 12 bases left in between. This CDR3 is 16 amino acids long. Germline assignment: CDR1 LGHDT and CDR2 YNNKEL (reference sequence). CDR3 DNA sequence: TGTGCCAGCAGCCAAGCCGGGACACCGTACCAAGAGACCCAGTACTTC. Residues: CASSQAGTPYQETQYF.

The J gene is TRBJ1-2, the V gene TRBV4-3; TRBD1 aligns across 7 bases. Germline V CDR1 and CDR2: LGHNA, YSLEER. The V segment lost 0 bases and the J segment 4 bases; nucleotides outside the gene matches: 14. The length of the CDR3 is 18 residues. CDR3 coding DNA: TGCGCCAGCAGCCAAGAGTCCAGTCAGACAGGGTCAGGCTATGGCTACACCTTC. The encoded protein is CASSQESSQTGSGYGYTF.

This clone was recorded a few times. The chain uses TRBV6-5 and TRBJ1-6, with 7 nucleotides matching TRBD1. The CDR3 runs to 13 residues. V trimming: 10 bases; J trimming: 7 bases; junction bases outside the gene matches: 7. Per the germline V gene, CDR1 is MNHEY and CDR2 is SVGAGI. CDR3 loop: CATGQAGNSPLHF. CDR3 DNA sequence: TGTGCCACCGGACAGGCGGGAAATTCACCCCTCCACTTT.

J is TRBJ1-1 and V is TRBV6-6; D gene unclear. V was shortened by 2 bases and J by 4 bases, with 14 bases between the two germline ends. Germline CDR1 and CDR2: MNHNY and SVGAGI (reference sequence). The CDR3 runs 15 residues. The CDR3 protein is CASSYPEWGVTEAFF. The CDR3 bases are TGTGCCAGCAGTTACCCTGAGTGGGGAGTCACTGAAGCTTTCTTT.

The J gene is TRBJ1-5, the V gene TRBV4-1; D is perhaps TRBD1 (5 bases). The CDR3 runs to 16 residues. The V gene's germline CDR1 is MGHRA and CDR2 YSYEKL. V lost 3 bases and J lost 3, with 15 bases in between. CDR3 sequence: CASSHRQPQYNQPQHF. Here the CDR3 DNA reads TGCGCCAGCAGCCACCGACAGCCCCAATACAATCAGCCCCAGCATTTT.

The rearrangement joins TRBV11-3 to TRBJ2-1; D may be TRBD2 (6 bases). The CDR3 extends over 15 amino acids. V lost 1 base and J 1 base, leaving 8 bases between the germline ends. CDR1 and CDR2 (germline): SGHNT, YENEEA. The CDR3 here is CASSLVAESYNEQFF. CDR3 nucleotide sequence: TGTGCCAGCAGCTTAGTAGCGGAATCCTACAATGAGCAGTTCTTC.

V is TRBV5-6 and J is TRBJ2-2; 13 bases agree with TRBD2. CDR3 length: 16 amino acids. CDR1 SGHDT and CDR2 YYEEEE come from the germline V gene. V lost 4 bases, J lost 5 bases, and 5 bases stayed unmatched. CDR3 bases: TGTGCCAGCAGCCTCGGACTAGCGGGAGCTACCGGGGAGCTGTTTTTT. This sequence encodes CASSLGLAGATGELFF.

The V and J genes are TRBV5-6 and TRBJ1-4, with 11 positions matching TRBD1. The CDR3 is 16 amino acids. Germline V CDR1 and CDR2: SGHDT, YYEEEE. V gave up 4 bases and J gave up 3 bases; unmatched junction bases: 5. The chain's CDR3 is CASSPDRGRPNEKLFF. DNA of the CDR3: TGTGCCAGCAGCCCGGACAGGGGGCGGCCTAATGAAAAACTGTTTTTT. Complete variable domain (other parts from reference TRBV5-6 and TRBJ1-4): DAGVTQSPTHLIKTRGQQVTLRCSPKSGHDTVSWYQQALGQGPQFIFQYYEEEERQRGNFPDRFSGHQFPNYSSELNVNALLLGDSALYLCASSPDRGRPNEKLFFGSGTQLSVL.

This chain uses TRBV9 with TRBJ1-2, with D perhaps TRBD1 (5 bases). Per germline, CDR1 SGDLS and CDR2 YYNGEE. The CDR3 is 15 amino acids. Trimming removed 0 bases from V and 8 bases from J, with 17 bases in between. The CDR3 here is CASSVGHRGAGGYTF. The CDR3 nucleotides are TGTGCCAGCAGCGTAGGCCATAGGGGCGCGGGGGGCTACACCTTC.

The table lists this clone with a count of one. This chain links TRBV28 with TRBJ1-4; 9 positions match TRBD1. The ends lost 2 bases at V and 5 bases at J; junction bases unmatched: 3. Germline-derived CDR1 and CDR2 are MDHEN and SYDVKM. This CDR3 is 15 amino acids long. DNA of the CDR3: TGTGCCAGCAGTTTAGGGGGACAGGGAAATGAAAAACTGTTTTTT. As protein: CASSLGGQGNEKLFF. The full variable domain, completed using reference TRBV28 and TRBJ1-4, is DVKVTQSSRYLVKRTGEKVFLECVQDMDHENMFWYRQDPGLGLRLIYFSYDVKMKEKGDIPEGYSVSREKKERFSLILESASTNQTSMYLCASSLGGQGNEKLFFGSGTQLSVL.

The V gene is TRBV11-2, the J gene TRBJ2-7; 9 bases match TRBD1. The CDR3 is 15 residues long. The V gene end was trimmed by 5 bases and the J gene end by 3 bases; junction bases not matched to a gene: 8. Looked up from germline, CDR1 is SGHAT and CDR2 is FQNNGV. The CDR3 sequence: CASSPDRGFIYEQYF. CDR3 in DNA: TGTGCCAGCAGCCCGGACAGGGGTTTTATCTACGAGCAGTACTTC.